This paragraph reports one TCR beta chain. Germline assignment: CDR1 SGHTA and CDR2 FQGNSA. CDR3 length: 15 residues. The V end was cut by 1 base, the J end by 3 bases, with 12 bases between. This sample stems from a study of Graves' ophthalmopathy and Graves' hyperthyroidism. Ophthalmopathy cases showed moderate-to-severe activity, scoring CAS ≥3 and NOSPECS ≥4, with duration under 3 months. Among the exclusions were patients with other autoimmune diseases, uncontrolled infections, pregnancy or lactation. The PBMCs used were ones drawn from approximately 9.9 ml of fresh peripheral blood. RNA transcripts yielded amplified TCR beta CDR3 regions. HTBI primers were used in a first-round RT-PCR, which preceded a second-round multiplex PCR. MiXCR, applied by TCRdb to the multiplex PCR reads, yields one record per CDR3 protein. The profile covers approximately 160,000 distinct CDR3 sequences, with around 39% appearing a single time and 8% to 9.5% taken by the ten largest.

What was sequenced was peripheral blood. This TCR came from a man aged 25-40 years with Graves' ophthalmopathy. The rearrangement joins TRBV7-2 to TRBJ1-1; D gene uncertain. In DNA form, the CDR3 reads TGTGCCAGCAGCTTAGTGTCGGGAAGGCACACTGAAGCTTTCTTT. Translated: CASSLVSGRHTEAFF.